This T cell receptor beta chain was obtained from a study of low-dose radiotherapy and immunotherapy resistance in tumors. Overall study context: Administration of intravenous cyclophosphamide at 200 mg/m2 took place every two weeks, one day before radiation and immunotherapy.

Time point: after trial treatment. The treatment here: LDRT plus nivolumab, ipilimumab, low-dose cyclophosphamide and aspirin (RACIN trial). Administered to the donors were nivolumab, ipilimumab, aspirin, low-dose cyclophosphamide and low-dose radiotherapy. This clonotype was counted a few times. Primers used for first-strand cDNA, a TRAV- and TRBV-specific set, covered both alpha and beta chains. TCR amplification used 15 to 20 PCR cycles, a constant-region primer and a V-primer adapter. Using its own MiXCR run on the reads, TCRdb lists one record per CDR3 protein. This sample has tens of thousands of distinct CDR3 sequences; around 17% occur once, and the top ten carry 1.1% to 1.5%. From germline, CDR1 is LNHDA and CDR2 SQIVND (reference sequence). The CDR3 has 17 residues. Trimming pared 2 bases from V and 9 bases from J, leaving 23 bases between.

This chain joins TRBV19 and TRBJ2-1; D is possibly TRBD1 or TRBD2 (6 bases each). The sample was PBMCs, taken after low-dose radiotherapy plus immunotherapy. The receptor was isolated from a male donor with prostate cancer. CDR3 DNA sequence: TGTGCCAGTAGTATAACCCACGGCGGAGCGGAGGGGGGTGAGCAGTTCTTC. This gives the protein CASSITHGGAEGGEQFF.